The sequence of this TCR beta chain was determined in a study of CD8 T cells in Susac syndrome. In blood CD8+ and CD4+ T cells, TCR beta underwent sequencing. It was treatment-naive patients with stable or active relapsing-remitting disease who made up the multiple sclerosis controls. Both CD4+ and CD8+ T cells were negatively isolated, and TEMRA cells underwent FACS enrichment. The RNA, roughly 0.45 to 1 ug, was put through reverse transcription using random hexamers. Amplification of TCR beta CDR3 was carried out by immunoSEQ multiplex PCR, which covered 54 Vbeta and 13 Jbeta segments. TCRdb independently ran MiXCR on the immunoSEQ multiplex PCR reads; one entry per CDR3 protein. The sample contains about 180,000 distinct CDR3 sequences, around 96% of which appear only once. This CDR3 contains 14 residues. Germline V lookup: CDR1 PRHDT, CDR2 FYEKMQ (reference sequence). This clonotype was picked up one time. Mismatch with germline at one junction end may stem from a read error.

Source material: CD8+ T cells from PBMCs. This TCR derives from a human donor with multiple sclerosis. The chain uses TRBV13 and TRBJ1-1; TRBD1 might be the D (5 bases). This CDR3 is CASSLESRGTEAFF. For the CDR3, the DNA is TGTGCCAGCAGTTTAGAGTCTCGGGGGACTGAAGCTTTCTTT. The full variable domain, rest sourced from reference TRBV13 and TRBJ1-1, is AAGVIQSPRHLIKEKRETATLKCYPIPRHDTVYWYQQGPGQDPQFLISFYEKMQSDKGSIPDRFSAQQFSDYHSELNMSSLELGDSALYFCASSLESRGTEAFFGQGTRLTVV.